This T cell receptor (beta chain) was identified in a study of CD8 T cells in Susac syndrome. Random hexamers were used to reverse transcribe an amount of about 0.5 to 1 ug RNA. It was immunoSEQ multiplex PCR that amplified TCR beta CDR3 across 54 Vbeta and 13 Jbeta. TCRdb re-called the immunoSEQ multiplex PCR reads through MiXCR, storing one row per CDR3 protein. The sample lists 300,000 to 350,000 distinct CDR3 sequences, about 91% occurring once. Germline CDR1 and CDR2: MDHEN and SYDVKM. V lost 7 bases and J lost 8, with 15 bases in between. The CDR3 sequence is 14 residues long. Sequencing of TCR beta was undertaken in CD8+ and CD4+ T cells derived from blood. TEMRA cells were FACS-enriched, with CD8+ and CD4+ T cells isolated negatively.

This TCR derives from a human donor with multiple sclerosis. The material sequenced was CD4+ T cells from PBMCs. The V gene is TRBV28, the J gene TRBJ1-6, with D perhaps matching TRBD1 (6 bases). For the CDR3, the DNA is TGTGCCAGCAACCCCCCCAGGGGTGATTCACCCCTCCACTTT. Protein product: CASNPPRGDSPLHF.